This record concerns one TCR beta chain sequence. The data derive from a study of blood T cell repertoires in COVID-19. Clones were sequenced by immunoSEQ multiplex PCR, and TCRdb holds only the in-frame ones, with some missing. Of approximately 170,000 clones in the sample, 80% to 90% were seen once. The germline CDR1 and CDR2 sequences are WSHSY and SAAADI. The CDR3 runs to 14 residues. Trimming took 2 bases from V and 2 from J, leaving 8 bases between them. The chain has TRBV10-2 and TRBJ2-3; D not certain. Material for sequencing was PBMCs or T cells enriched from blood (not recorded which). This clonotype originated in a woman between 50 and 59 years old who had recovered from COVID-19. CDR3 DNA: TGCGCCAGCAGTGAGCCAGGATCCACAGATACGCAGTATTTT. Its translation: CASSEPGSTDTQYF.